The 31 T cell receptor beta chains reported below all come from one sample, sequenced in a study of regulatory T cells in long-lasting Graves disease. Construction of TCR beta libraries relied on iRepertoire HTBI primers and on Arm-PCR targeting CDR3 regions. TCRdb reprocessed the multiplex PCR reads via MiXCR and lists one record per CDR3 protein. The sample contains roughly 500,000 distinct CDR3 sequences, less than 25% of which appear only once. Time point: persistent/refractory GD, antithyroid drugs over 5 years with positive TRAb. From RNA extracted from PBMCs, the TCR library was made. The source was peripheral blood mononuclear cells (PBMCs), collected when the disease was refractory, from a patient treated with antithyroid drugs. Receptors were obtained from a female donor with Graves disease.

This clonotype showed up just a few times. The J gene is TRBJ2-7, the V gene TRBV20-1, with 10 bases matching TRBD2. This CDR3 is built from 16 residues. With 2 bases clipped from V and 5 bases from J, the junction kept 12 bases outside the gene matches. Per the germline V gene, CDR1 is DFQATT and CDR2 is SNEGSKA (reference sequence). DNA of the CDR3: TGCAGTGCTAGACCTAGCGGGGGACCGTCTGGCGACGAGCAGTACTTC. It codes for CSARPSGGPSGDEQYF.

The chain employs TRBV11-2 and TRBJ1-2; D is possibly TRBD1 (6 bases). The V end was cut by 5 bases, the J end by 4 bases, with 17 bases between. The CDR3 sequence is 15 residues long. Germline-derived CDR1 and CDR2 are SGHAT and FQNNGV. CDR3 DNA: TGTGCCAGCAGCCCAGACCGGGGGCGGTTCTATGGCTACACCTTC. Its translation is CASSPDRGRFYGYTF.

The V and J genes are TRBV19 and TRBJ1-2, with D perhaps TRBD1 (6 bases). This CDR3 contains 12 residues. Germline CDR1 and CDR2: LNHDA and SQIVND (reference sequence). V shed 6 bases and J shed 3 bases, with 8 bases lying between them. DNA of the CDR3: TGTGCCAGTAGACCAGGGGACTATGGCTACACCTTC. It codes for CASRPGDYGYTF.

This clonotype appeared many times. This chain uses TRBV28 with TRBJ2-7; 7 nucleotides agree with TRBD1. The V segment lost 4 bases and the J segment 12 bases; nucleotides outside the gene matches: 12. The CDR3 is 13 amino acids. Per germline, CDR1 MDHEN and CDR2 SYDVKM. CDR3 amino acids: CASSSADRDLGYF. For the CDR3, the DNA is TGTGCCAGCAGTTCGGCCGACAGGGATCTGGGGTACTTC. Combining the CDR3 with reference TRBV28 and TRBJ2-7 gives the whole variable domain DVKVTQSSRYLVKRTGEKVFLECVQDMDHENMFWYRQDPGLGLRLIYFSYDVKMKEKGDIPEGYSVSREKKERFSLILESASTNQTSMYLCASSSADRDLGYFGPGTRLTVT.

The chain uses TRBV10-3 and TRBJ2-1; TRBD2 matches at 8 bases. CDR1 and CDR2 from the germline V gene are ENHRY and SYGVKD. V lost 3 bases and J lost 4; bases outside the gene matches: 5. There are 15 residues in the CDR3. The CDR3, as DNA: TGTGCCATCAGTGACTCTACTAGCGGTTACAATGAGCAGTTCTTC. Translating gives CAISDSTSGYNEQFF.

This clonotype has just a few counts. The CDR3 is CATSAPGDRNTGELFF. The DNA of the CDR3 is TGTGCCACCAGCGCCCCCGGAGACAGGAACACCGGGGAGCTGTTTTTT. The genes are TRBV24-1 and TRBJ2-2, with D tentatively TRBD1 (5 bases). V lost 7 bases, J lost 1 base, and 15 bases lay in between. From germline, CDR1 is KGHDR and CDR2 SFDVKD. CDR3 length: 16 amino acids.

This rearrangement joins TRBV6-5 to TRBJ1-2; no clear D gene. The CDR3 runs to 16 residues. V shed 0 bases and J shed 6 bases, with 17 bases lying between them. Germline V lookup: CDR1 MNHEY, CDR2 SVGAGI. The DNA for the CDR3 is TGTGCCAGCAGTTACTCGAGGCGGAGCGGGCGGCATGGCTACACCTTC. Protein: CASSYSRRSGRHGYTF.

Regarding this clonotype: No conserved phenylalanine or tryptophan is present at the end of the CDR3, so a read error is the likely explanation. This sequence joins TRBV19 and TRBJ1-5, with D unresolved. Germline lookup yields CDR1 LNHDA and CDR2 SQIVND (reference sequence). The length of the CDR3 is 15 residues. V was clipped by 2 bases and J by 0 bases, with 8 bases between them. In DNA, the CDR3 is TGTGCCAGTAGTATAAGTGGGGATAGCAATCAGCCCCAGCATCTT. Translation: CASSISGDSNQPQHL.

V gene TRBV28 combines with J gene TRBJ2-7, with D perhaps TRBD1 or TRBD2 (5 bases each). The germline CDR1 and CDR2 sequences are MDHEN and SYDVKM. V gave up 5 bases and J gave up 3 bases, with 20 bases separating them. The CDR3 has 16 amino acids. CDR3 nucleotide sequence: TGTGCCAGCAGTGTAAGAGACCGGGGACGGTTCTACGAGCAGTACTTC. This sequence encodes CASSVRDRGRFYEQYF.

This clonotype was observed at least ten times. The chain employs TRBV7-2 and TRBJ2-5; no definite D call. Germline V gene sequence: CDR1 SGHTA, CDR2 FQGNSA. The ends were cut back, 2 bases at V and 0 bases at J, with 10 bases in the middle. The CDR3 runs 15 residues. This CDR3 is CASSLSTAHQETQYF. For the CDR3, the DNA is TGTGCCAGCAGCTTATCAACCGCCCACCAAGAGACCCAGTACTTC.

Remarks on this clonotype: Possible read error: a much larger clone is one base away. The chain recombines TRBV20-1 with TRBJ2-5; the D is unclear. In germline, CDR1 is DFQATT, CDR2 SNEGSKA (reference sequence). V was cut by 0 bases and J by 5 bases, with 13 bases left in between. This CDR3 is built from 14 residues. The CDR3 loop is CSARDGQMRETQYF. The CDR3 nucleotides are TGCAGTGCTAGAGACGGCCAAATGAGGGAGACCCAGTACTTC.

This clonotype was recorded at least ten times. The CDR3 DNA reads as TGTGCCAGCAGTTACGGTTCGGAGGGGGAGACCCAGTACTTC. Its protein product is CASSYGSEGETQYF. The chain joins TRBV28 to TRBJ2-5; D might be TRBD2 (6 bases). Trimming removed 4 bases from V and 5 bases from J, with 14 bases in between. The germline CDR1 and CDR2 sequences are MDHEN and SYDVKM. This CDR3 contains 14 residues.

This clonotype was recorded many times. The genes are TRBV28 and TRBJ2-2, with a weak D call TRBD2 (5 bases). The CDR3 extends over 16 amino acids. Per the germline V gene, CDR1 is MDHEN and CDR2 is SYDVKM. The V end was cut by 0 bases, the J end by 4 bases, with 12 bases between. The CDR3 sequence is CASSLWRLAGTGELFF. For the CDR3, the DNA is TGTGCCAGCAGTTTATGGCGTCTCGCGGGCACCGGGGAGCTGTTTTTT.

This clonotype was recorded many times. The chain employs TRBV28 and TRBJ2-7; TRBD2 matches at 13 bases. The germline CDR1 and CDR2 sequences are MDHEN and SYDVKM. V was pared by 5 bases and J by 1 base, with 11 bases of the junction left unmatched. The CDR3 spans 18 residues. The DNA for the CDR3 is TGTGCCAGCAGTACCAGGACTAGCGGGAGTACAGTGTCCTACGAGCAGTACTTC. It codes for CASSTRTSGSTVSYEQYF.

This clonotype was counted many times. The chain uses TRBV29-1 and TRBJ1-1; D perhaps matches TRBD1 (5 bases). In germline, CDR1 is SQVTM, CDR2 ANQGSEA. V shed 3 bases and J shed 9 bases, with 11 bases lying between them. The CDR3 spans 11 residues. CDR3 DNA sequence: TGCAGCGTTGACCACGGGACTAAAGCTTTCTTT. It translates to CSVDHGTKAFF.

The table lists this clonotype with a few counts. The J gene is TRBJ1-4, the V gene TRBV5-1, with D hard to call. Trimming removed 0 bases at V and 7 bases at J, with 10 bases between. CDR3 length: 14 residues. Germline-derived CDR1 and CDR2 are SGHRS and YFSETQ. CDR3 DNA sequence: TGCGCCAGCAGCTTGGAACCTCGGGGTGAAAAACTGTTTTTT. Its protein product is CASSLEPRGEKLFF.

This clonotype was recorded many times. The chain combines TRBV27 with TRBJ1-2, with 7 bases that match TRBD1. The V gene's germline CDR1 is MNHEY and CDR2 SMNVEV (reference sequence). The CDR3 contains 14 residues. V was pared by 5 bases and J by 8 bases, with 11 bases of the junction left unmatched. The CDR3 bases are TGTGCCAGCAGTCCGCTCTCAGGGGGAGAGGGCTACACCTTC. Protein product: CASSPLSGGEGYTF.

The chain carries TRBV7-9 and TRBJ2-6; no clear D. V lost 5 bases to trimming and J lost 0 bases, with 8 bases between them. Germline lookup yields CDR1 SEHNR and CDR2 FQNEAQ (reference sequence). The CDR3 sequence is 15 residues long. The CDR3 is CASSPDLSGANVLTF. The CDR3 bases are TGTGCCAGCAGCCCGGACCTCTCTGGGGCCAACGTCCTGACTTTC.

This clonotype was seen ten or more times. The V call is TRBV10-3, the J call TRBJ2-5, with 7 nucleotides matching TRBD2. V shed 0 bases and J 5 bases; nucleotides not matched to a gene: 6. The germline gives CDR1 ENHRY, CDR2 SYGVKD. The length of the CDR3 is 15 residues. The chain's CDR3 is CAISESGGRRETQYF. The CDR3 nucleotides are TGTGCCATCAGTGAGTCGGGCGGGAGAAGGGAGACCCAGTACTTC.

The sample holds a few counts of this clonotype. J is TRBJ1-3 and V is TRBV11-2; D gene unclear. Germline V CDR1 and CDR2: SGHAT, FQNNGV. The CDR3 is made up of 12 amino acids. Trimming removed 3 bases at V and 6 bases at J, with 6 bases between. For the CDR3, the DNA is TGTGCCAGCAGCTTGGTTGAAAACACCATATATTTT. It encodes CASSLVENTIYF.

For this clonotype: A much larger clone sits a single nucleotide away, making a read error possible. J is TRBJ2-5 and V is TRBV7-9, with 9 bases identical to TRBD2. In germline, CDR1 is SEHNR, CDR2 FQNEAQ (reference sequence). This CDR3 has 18 residues. The V gene end was trimmed by 4 bases and the J gene end by 4 bases; junction bases not matched to a gene: 16. The CDR3 loop is CASSSSLAGGGAGETQYF. For the CDR3, the DNA is TGTGCCAGCAGCTCCTCGCTCGCTGGCGGGGGGGCCGGAGAGACCCAGTACTTC.

This clonotype was seen many times. The chain links TRBV24-1 to TRBJ2-5; the D gene is possibly TRBD2 (6 bases). Germline V gene sequence: CDR1 KGHDR, CDR2 SFDVKD. V was clipped by 5 bases and J by 4 bases, with 7 bases between them. This CDR3 region has 12 residues. The CDR3 is CATSGGGETQYF. The DNA for the CDR3 is TGTGCCACCAGTGGGGGAGGAGAGACCCAGTACTTC.

V usage is TRBV30 and J usage is TRBJ2-5; TRBD1 is a possible D gene (6 bases). The CDR3 covers 11 residues. The ends were cut back, 0 bases at V and 13 bases at J, with 12 bases in the middle. Germline CDR1 is GTSNPN and CDR2 is SVGIG (reference sequence). CDR3: CAWSVWDTGYF. DNA for the CDR3: TGTGCCTGGAGTGTCTGGGACACCGGGTACTTC.

This clonotype was picked up many times. A junction end diverges from the germline sequence, so it may reflect a read error. The V gene is TRBV11-3, the J gene TRBJ1-2, with D possibly TRBD1 on 6 matching bases. Germline V gene data show CDR1 as SGHNT and CDR2 as YENEEA. This CDR3 region has 12 residues. The CDR3 protein is CASSLSQDRFNF. CDR3 DNA: TGTGCCAGCAGCCTTTCCCAGGACAGATTTAACTTC.

This clonotype occurred a few times. At one of its ends the junction is not consistent with the germline gene, which may arise from a read error. This chain connects TRBV7-9 to TRBJ2-5; 11 nucleotides match TRBD2. From germline, CDR1 is SEHNR and CDR2 FQNEAQ (reference sequence). The CDR3 is made up of 15 amino acids. The CDR3 sequence is CAGSTTSGTGRPQYF. CDR3 nucleotide sequence: TGTGCCGGCAGCACGACTAGCGGGACGGGAAGACCCCAGTACTTC.

There are a few counts of this clonotype. The V call is TRBV7-2, the J call TRBJ1-2, with D maybe TRBD1 (5 bases). Trimming left V 5 bases short and J 5 bases short, with 15 bases between. The CDR3 loop spans 14 amino acids. Germline V gene data show CDR1 as SGHTA and CDR2 as FQGNSA. The CDR3 DNA follows: TGTGCCAGCAGCCCCAACCCTGACAGTTATGGCTACACCTTC. This translates into CASSPNPDSYGYTF.

The CDR3 DNA is TGTGCCAGCAGTAGGGACATAAGGCCTTATGGCTACACCTTC. This codes for CASSRDIRPYGYTF. V usage is TRBV5-5 and J usage is TRBJ1-2; the D gene is possibly TRBD1 (6 bases). The length of the CDR3 is 14 residues. Germline CDR1 is SGHKS and CDR2 is YYEKEE (reference sequence). The ends were cut back, 5 bases at V and 5 bases at J, with 16 bases in the middle.

This clonotype was seen ten or more times. The chain recombines TRBV7-9 with TRBJ1-2; 8 bases map to TRBD1. Germline CDR1 reads SEHNR; CDR2 reads FQNEAQ (reference sequence). Losses at the gene ends were 0 bases for V and 14 bases for J; bases not matched to a gene: 8. The CDR3 is 13 amino acids. Here the CDR3 reads CASSLAQGAEATF. Written as DNA, the CDR3 is TGTGCCAGCAGCTTAGCCCAGGGGGCCGAGGCAACCTTC. Full variable domain (outside the CDR3, taken from reference TRBV7-9 and TRBJ1-2): DTGVSQNPRHKITKRGQNVTFRCDPISEHNRLYWYRQTLGQGPEFLTYFQNEAQLEKSRLLSDRFSAERPKGSFSTLEIQRTEQGDSAMYLCASSLAQGAEATFGSGTRLTVV.

The chain couples TRBV7-2 to TRBJ2-7, with 8 bases that match TRBD2. J was trimmed by 6 bases and V by 5 bases; bases with no gene match: 6. Germline loops: CDR1 SGHTA, CDR2 FQGNSA. This CDR3 has 13 amino acids. CDR3 protein: CASSVGLASEQYF. DNA of the CDR3: TGTGCCAGCAGCGTAGGACTAGCATCCGAGCAGTACTTC.

The chain has TRBV27 and TRBJ2-3; tentative D call: TRBD1 (5 bases). CDR1 and CDR2 (germline): MNHEY, SMNVEV (reference sequence). The V end was cut by 7 bases, the J end by 0 bases, with 14 bases between. The CDR3 is 15 amino acids. The CDR3 DNA sequence: TGTGCCAGCACCTTACAGGATCCTAGCACAGATACGCAGTATTTT. Translated, it gives CASTLQDPSTDTQYF.

The table lists this clonotype with a few counts. J is TRBJ1-1 and V is TRBV10-2, with TRBD1 matching 8 bases. The germline V gene has CDR1 WSHSY and CDR2 SAAADI. The CDR3 length is 13 residues. Trimming at V came to 6 bases and at J to 3 bases, leaving 3 bases not matched to a gene. The CDR3, as DNA: TGCGCCAGCAGGGCGACAGGGGACACTGAAGCTTTCTTT. Translation: CASRATGDTEAFF.